The source of this TCR beta chain is a study of T-cell memory formation after mild COVID-19 (dated by TCRdb to the early 2020s). Describing the broader study: Most TCR sequence clusters were specific to one of the two donors. The cohort comprised two young, previously healthy adult volunteers, one female and one male. Longitudinal TCRalpha and TCRbeta repertoire sequencing tracked T-cell clones expanding and contracting after mild COVID-19 in a couple of donors. Summary of the overall study and its limitations: Only a couple of mild cases were covered in the study, and larger cohorts including severe cases with pre-infection samples were considered necessary. Some responding clones were found in pre-infection memory, which suggests that pre-existing cross-reactive memory T cells took part in the SARS-CoV-2 response. Clones that contracted from day 15 to 85 showed balanced CD4/CD8 phenotypes, whereas a second wave of clones that expanded from day 15 to 37 leaned towards CD4+. Whether the second-wave clones peaking on day 37 were SARS-CoV-2 specific was not confirmed. Contracting CD4+ clones turned up mainly in the CM and EM memory subsets, whereas EMRA was where CD8+ clones were enriched.

V gives up 3 bases and J gives up 0 bases, and the segment between their germline ends measures 13 bases. CDR3 length: 16 amino acids, cysteine to phenylalanine. Left in the record is the CDR3 DNA by itself, 48 bases read in frame from the first base. The instrument was an Illumina NovaSeq 6000. TCRalpha and TCRbeta cDNA libraries were built by 5'RACE with constant-segment primers, adding sample barcodes and unique molecular identifiers. Trizol reagent was used to extract RNA from every sample. Amplification of the libraries took two PCR steps, and the second step added a second sample barcode plus Illumina TruSeq adapters. Sequencing of the libraries was done on an Illumina NovaSeq, producing 2 x 150 bp paired-end reads. The paper's data handling went like this. With migec v1.2.7, reads were demultiplexed and then collapsed into UMI-guided consensus sequences. Using mixcr v2.1.11, UMI consensuses were aligned to TRA and TRB V and J templates and then assembled into clonotypes. A clonotype was counted as expanded or contracted only when both edgeR and NoisET called the clonotype significant, with the noise models trained on biological replicates. For edgeR calls, a false discovery rate-adjusted p below 0.01 and a log2 fold-change threshold of 1 were applied. As an exploratory analysis of dynamics, PCA with hierarchical clustering was applied to max-normalized trajectories of the 1000 most abundant clonotypes. Separately sequenced CD4+ and CD8+ repertoires were used to assign a CD4 or CD8 phenotype to each responding clone. TCRdb took the public reads, trimmed them with fastp at Q25, ran MiXCR for clone calling and kept in-frame beta chains. Every distinct CDR3 protein forms one entry, paired with its most common genes and DNA. TCRdb's processing, not the study's, gives the V and J calls here. The sample table shows 450,000 to 650,000 distinct CDR3 sequences, and around 20% are seen once. Approximately 12% of the sample is taken by the ten largest.

PBMCs were isolated by Ficoll-Paque density gradient centrifugation. As concerns this clonotype: Its antigen is still unknown. No per-base quality is available; no much larger clone lies one base away.

This TCR derives from an adult woman who had mild COVID-19 (a few samples of this study predate the infection). The sample titles of this study are shuffled in the database, so cell type and time point are left out; the donor was told from shared clones. Sequencing was done on a sample of PBMCs or a T cell subset sorted from them (not recorded which). Recombination joined TRBV23-1 with TRBJ2-3, with the D gene tentatively TRBD1 or TRBD2, based on 5 matching bases in each. TRBV23-1 is treated as an ORF (open reading frame) with a function not yet certain. The CDR3 sequence is CASSHDYRSSTDTQYF. The nucleotides read TGCGCCAGCAGTCACGACTACAGGAGTAGCACAGATACGCAGTATTTT.